This passage covers 22 T cell receptor beta chains from one sample sequenced in a study of blood T cell repertoires in COVID-19. Clones were read by immunoSEQ multiplex PCR, and TCRdb kept only the in-frame ones, dropping some. The data show fewer than 300,000 clones, with 85% to 90% seen just once and 10% to 15% held by the top ten. The sample consisted of peripheral blood. These receptors all come from a human donor in a cohort sampled during active COVID-19.

This chain joins TRBV28 and TRBJ1-1; D is perhaps TRBD1 (5 bases). Trimming took 5 bases from V and 8 from J, leaving 12 bases between them. The V gene's germline CDR1 is MDHEN and CDR2 SYDVKM. The CDR3 contains 12 residues. CDR3 in amino acids: CASSPRVVEAFF. As DNA, the CDR3 is TGTGCCAGCAGTCCCAGGGTTGTGGAAGCTTTCTTT.

The genes are TRBV7-4 and TRBJ2-3, with 8 bases aligning to TRBD2. The ends lost 4 bases at V and 2 bases at J; junction bases unmatched: 11. The CDR3 is 17 amino acids. Germline V gives CDR1 SGHVT, CDR2 SQSDAQ. Here the CDR3 reads CASSCPQSSGYTDTQYF. In DNA, the CDR3 is TGTGCCAGCAGCTGCCCCCAATCTAGCGGGTACACAGATACGCAGTATTTT.

To note about this clone: Other DNA sequences in the sample encode the same CDR3. The V call is TRBV6-5, the J call TRBJ1-1, with 8 bases lining up with TRBD1. The germline gives CDR1 MNHEY, CDR2 SVGAGI. V trimming: 5 bases; J trimming: 2 bases; junction bases outside the gene matches: 4. The CDR3 runs 14 residues. CDR3 sequence reads: CASSNDRGNTEAFF. CDR3 coding DNA: TGTGCCAGCAGTAACGACAGGGGAAACACTGAAGCTTTCTTT.

This sequence joins TRBV9 and TRBJ1-1; TRBD1 is a possible D gene (5 bases). CDR3 size: 14 residues. The V end lost 4 bases, the J end lost 4 bases, and 14 bases lay between the germline ends. Germline V gene data show CDR1 as SGDLS and CDR2 as YYNGEE. The CDR3, as DNA: TGTGCCAGCAGCCCCGAACCTCAGGGCACTGAAGCTTTCTTT. Amino acids: CASSPEPQGTEAFF.

CDR3: CASSLAAGVETQYF. The CDR3 bases are TGCGCCAGCAGCTTGGCCGCCGGAGTAGAGACCCAGTACTTC. The rearrangement joins TRBV5-1 to TRBJ2-5; D is ambiguous. Trimming took off 0 bases at V and 4 bases at J, with 10 bases between the two ends. The CDR3 is made up of 14 amino acids. Germline V gene sequence: CDR1 SGHRS, CDR2 YFSETQ.

J is TRBJ2-3 and V is TRBV28; D is uncertain. Per germline, CDR1 MDHEN and CDR2 SYDVKM. The CDR3 length is 13 residues. V was trimmed by 2 bases and J by 4 bases, leaving 7 bases between them. CDR3 in DNA: TGTGCCAGCAGTTTACCCCCCGCAGATACGCAGTATTTT. It specifies CASSLPPADTQYF.

This rearrangement joins TRBV23-1 to TRBJ2-6; TRBD2 agrees at 12 bases. TRBV23-1 is an ORF for which the function is uncertain. Unmatched junction bases numbered 12, after V lost 6 bases and J lost 0 bases. This CDR3 region has 20 residues. The CDR3 sequence is CASSLRTSGTRASGANVLTF. The DNA of the CDR3 is TGCGCCAGCAGCCTGAGGACTAGCGGGACCCGGGCCTCTGGGGCCAACGTCCTGACTTTC.

The chain recombines TRBV6-6 with TRBJ1-1; D is undetermined. Trimming cost V 8 bases and J 0 bases, with 10 bases left between them. The CDR3 is 13 amino acids. Germline lookup yields CDR1 MNHNY and CDR2 SVGAGI (reference sequence). The CDR3 region is CASPESLNTEAFF. The CDR3 region has the DNA TGTGCCAGCCCAGAATCTCTGAACACTGAAGCTTTCTTT.

This clone was counted once. The genes are TRBV18 and TRBJ1-2; the match to TRBD1 covers 9 bases. The CDR3 is 17 residues long. J was trimmed by 9 bases and V by 0 bases; bases with no gene match: 14. The germline CDR1 and CDR2 sequences are KGHSH and LQKENI. Here the CDR3 DNA reads TGTGCCAGCTCACCACCCCGGACAGGGGTTGGGAATTTGCGCTACACCTTC. Translating gives CASSPPRTGVGNLRYTF. Based on the CDR3 plus reference TRBV18 and TRBJ1-2, the full variable domain is NAGVMQNPRHLVRRRGQEARLRCSPMKGHSHVYWYRQLPEEGLKFMVYLQKENIIDESGMPKERFSAEFPKEGPSILRIQQVVRGDSAAYFCASSPPRTGVGNLRYTFGSGTRLTVV.

The chain couples TRBV7-9 to TRBJ2-7; D call uncertain. There are 15 residues in the CDR3. Germline CDR1 is SEHNR and CDR2 is FQNEAQ (reference sequence). Trimming took off 4 bases at V and 0 bases at J, with 13 bases between the two ends. In DNA form, the CDR3 reads TGTGCCAGCAGCTGGCACTTGGCTAGCTCCTACGAGCAGTACTTC. It is translated as CASSWHLASSYEQYF.

This sequence joins TRBV7-6 and TRBJ1-2, with 12 nucleotides matching TRBD1. V dropped 1 base and J dropped 6; count of bases not matched to a gene: 3. Germline lookup yields CDR1 SGHVS and CDR2 FNYEAQ. The CDR3 spans 15 residues. CDR3 loop: CASSLGGTGGDGYTF. The CDR3, as DNA: TGTGCCAGCAGCTTAGGTGGGACAGGGGGCGATGGCTACACCTTC.

The genes are TRBV19 and TRBJ2-7, with 12 bases lining up with TRBD2. Trimming removed 6 bases from V and 6 bases from J; junction bases left unmatched: 9. This CDR3 region has 15 residues. Germline V gives CDR1 LNHDA, CDR2 SQIVND (reference sequence). CDR3 sequence reads: CASSTSGRPGVEQYF. In nucleotides, the CDR3 is TGTGCCAGTAGCACTAGCGGGAGGCCCGGGGTCGAGCAGTACTTC.

The chain employs TRBV4-1 and TRBJ2-1; D remains ambiguous. Germline CDR1 MGHRA, CDR2 YSYEKL. The CDR3 sequence is 15 residues long. With 0 bases removed from V and 5 bases from J, the gap between germline ends came to 11 bases. Here the CDR3 DNA reads TGCGCCAGCAGCCAAGATTTCGCGATTAACAATGAGCAGTTCTTC. This translates into CASSQDFAINNEQFF.

The chain joins TRBV6-5 to TRBJ2-1; 13 nucleotides align to TRBD2. The germline CDR1 and CDR2 sequences are MNHEY and SVGAGI. The V and J ends lost 6 bases and 5 bases, in that order; junction bases with no gene match: 4. CDR3 length: 15 amino acids. The chain's CDR3 is CASRLAGGFDNEQFF. The CDR3 DNA reads TGTGCCAGCAGACTAGCGGGAGGGTTCGACAATGAGCAGTTCTTC.

The chain joins TRBV4-2 to TRBJ2-2; 10 nucleotides align to TRBD2. The J segment lost 8 bases and the V segment lost 1 base, leaving 10 bases of the junction unmatched. The length of the CDR3 is 17 residues. The germline CDR1 and CDR2 sequences are LGHNA and YNFKEQ. CDR3 sequence (DNA): TGTGCCAGCAGCCAAGTTCTAGCGGGAGATATCGGGGGGGAGCTGTTTTTT. Protein: CASSQVLAGDIGGELFF.

The chain joins TRBV2 to TRBJ2-1; 7 bases are a match to TRBD1. The CDR3 length is 14 residues. V shed 2 bases, J shed 5 bases, and the junction held 3 bases outside the gene matches. Per the germline V gene, CDR1 is SNHLY and CDR2 is FYNNEI. CDR3 region: CASSERQGNNEQFF. The CDR3, as DNA: TGTGCCAGCAGTGAAAGACAGGGCAACAATGAGCAGTTCTTC.

The chain joins TRBV6-1 to TRBJ2-7; 16 bases match TRBD2. Looked up from germline, CDR1 is MNHNS and CDR2 is SASEGT. The CDR3 has 22 amino acids. V shed 0 bases, J shed 2 bases, and the junction held 16 bases outside the gene matches. Written as DNA, the CDR3 is TGTGCCAGCAGTGAAGCCTTTCTGGGGACTAGCGGGAGGGGGGTCTCTACCTACGAGCAGTACTTC. Its translation is CASSEAFLGTSGRGVSTYEQYF.

V usage is TRBV9 and J usage is TRBJ1-4; TRBD1 might be the D (5 bases). This CDR3 has 16 residues. CDR1 and CDR2 from the germline V gene are SGDLS and YYNGEE. V lost 3 bases to trimming and J lost 7 bases, with 19 bases between them. CDR3 protein: CASSGSVGGEAEKLFF. For the CDR3, the DNA is TGTGCCAGCAGCGGCTCCGTCGGGGGAGAAGCTGAAAAACTGTTTTTT. Based on the CDR3 plus reference TRBV9 and TRBJ1-4, the full variable domain is DSGVTQTPKHLITATGQRVTLRCSPRSGDLSVYWYQQSLDQGLQFLIQYYNGEERAKGNILERFSAQQFPDLHSELNLSSLELGDSALYFCASSGSVGGEAEKLFFGSGTQLSVL.

The V gene is TRBV6-5, the J gene TRBJ2-1, with 10 bases aligning to TRBD2. CDR1 MNHEY and CDR2 SVGAGI come from the germline V gene. There are 14 residues in the CDR3. J was trimmed by 6 bases and V by 5 bases; bases with no gene match: 4. The CDR3 DNA follows: TGTGCCAGCAGTAGGACTAGCGGTCTCAATGAGCAGTTCTTC. It encodes CASSRTSGLNEQFF.

The chain combines TRBV5-1 with TRBJ1-1, with 7 bases identical to TRBD1. With 5 bases clipped from V and 0 bases from J, the junction kept 7 bases outside the gene matches. Germline lookup yields CDR1 SGHRS and CDR2 YFSETQ. The CDR3 spans 15 residues. CDR3: CASSHRQGLNTEAFF. Here the CDR3 DNA reads TGCGCCAGCAGTCATCGACAGGGACTGAACACTGAAGCTTTCTTT.

The rearrangement links TRBV5-1 to TRBJ2-1; 14 bases line up with TRBD2. The junction had 9 bases not matched to a gene; V was cut back by 4 bases and J by 6 bases. The germline gives CDR1 SGHRS, CDR2 YFSETQ. This CDR3 is 17 amino acids long. The CDR3 sequence: CASSPGTSGRIANEQFF. As DNA, the CDR3 is TGCGCCAGCAGCCCAGGGACTAGCGGGAGAATTGCCAATGAGCAGTTCTTC.

The chain employs TRBV7-9 and TRBJ2-1; possibly TRBD2 for D (5 bases). From germline, CDR1 is SEHNR and CDR2 FQNEAQ (reference sequence). Trimming pared 5 bases from V and 7 bases from J, leaving 15 bases between. The CDR3 extends over 14 amino acids. The CDR3: CASSPYATRNEQFF. The CDR3 DNA is TGTGCCAGCAGCCCCTACGCTACTAGAAATGAGCAGTTCTTC.